Listed below are T cell receptor beta chains from one sample, sequenced in a study of T cell responses to AZD1222 COVID-19 vaccine. Generated by immunoSEQ multiplex PCR, the TCRdb table keeps only in-frame clones and is missing some. The profile covers around 200,000 clones, with around nine tenths appearing a single time and roughly 0.5% taken by the ten largest. The sample consisted of peripheral blood, taken on day 0 of AZD1222 vaccination. The source of these receptors is an adult in good health. The CDR3 runs from the conserved cysteine through the conserved F or W. Each record gives: V gene, D gene, J gene, CDR3 protein. A D gene is named only where the DNA matches it firmly.

>TRBV12-3/TRBV12-4|TRBD1|TRBJ1-2
CASSTGDYGYTF
>TRBV19|NA|TRBJ1-6
CASSGGRASPLHF
>TRBV28|NA|TRBJ2-7
CASSSYYEQYF
>TRBV27|NA|TRBJ1-5
CASSSEYNQPQHF
>TRBV5-1|NA|TRBJ2-1
CASSLAPSQSNGPYNEQFF
>TRBV27|TRBD2|TRBJ2-3
CASSLYPSVGLAGDTDTQYF
>TRBV6-8|TRBD1|TRBJ2-7
CASSVRDSVFVPSYEQYF
>TRBV6-2/TRBV6-3|TRBD1|TRBJ2-1
CASSLGQGAVNEQFF
>TRBV6-6|NA|TRBJ2-2
CATRAGTGELFF
>TRBV3-1/TRBV3-2|TRBD1|TRBJ1-6
CASSRGTDNSPLHF
>TRBV6-5|NA|TRBJ1-2
CASSFGTTLVYGYTF
>TRBV27|TRBD1|TRBJ2-5
CASSSTGYQETQYF
>TRBV28|NA|TRBJ1-5
CASSHDSNQPQHF
>TRBV5-4|NA|TRBJ2-3
CASSWGGGQTTDTQYF
>TRBV7-2|NA|TRBJ2-7
CASSLGPGAYEQYF
>TRBV6-4|TRBD2|TRBJ2-1
CASSKAGGSLYNEQFF
>TRBV14|NA|TRBJ1-2
CASSIGAYGYTF
>TRBV15|TRBD1|TRBJ1-3
CATSSPGTDNTIYF
>TRBV18|TRBD2|TRBJ2-3
CASSAVTSGITDTQYF
>TRBV7-3|TRBD1|TRBJ2-1
CASSGNSGTGAYNEQFF
>TRBV27|NA|TRBJ1-1
CASSLSGSMNTEAFF
>TRBV5-6|NA|TRBJ1-1
CASSLGVGSTEAFF
>TRBV7-2|NA|TRBJ1-1
CASSLILNTEAFF
>TRBV27|NA|TRBJ1-1
CASSPRGTLVAEAFF
>TRBV7-3|TRBD2|TRBJ2-3
CASSSSGVSTDTQYF
>TRBV5-4|NA|TRBJ1-4
CASSLEGIATNEKLFF
>TRBV5-1|NA|TRBJ2-5
CASSLAPQETQYF
>TRBV7-3|NA|TRBJ2-2
CASSLWPVGGYTGELFF
>TRBV6-6|TRBD1|TRBJ1-4
CASSFDRGHEKLFF
>TRBV5-1|TRBD2|TRBJ2-1
CASSLGGSGGAREQFF
>TRBV6-1|NA|TRBJ1-3
CASSEVRGGAGNTIYF
>TRBV10-3|NA|TRBJ2-7
CAITRFGEGAGEQYF
>TRBV28|TRBD2|TRBJ2-3
CASSLVSSGSSIRTQYF
>TRBV5-1|NA|TRBJ2-7
CASSPGGSSYEQYF